The 13 T cell receptor beta chains below all came from one sample that was sequenced in a study of blood T cell repertoires in COVID-19 (dated by TCRdb to the early 2020s). The method was the immunoSEQ multiplex PCR assay. TCRdb retrieved this table from immuneACCESS and kept in-frame rearrangements only. Not all clones are present; in checked studies, unresolved V genes account for under half, and no reason is known for the remainder. Recorded for this sample are 250,000 to 350,000 clones; around 90% of them occurred a single time. The ten largest clones take up 4% to 5.5% of the sample. The sample comprised PBMCs or T cells enriched from blood (not recorded which). The receptors derive from a woman between 18 and 29 years old with acute COVID-19.

This clone was found once. This chain uses TRBV7-9 with TRBJ2-4; D uncertain. The CDR3 sequence is 16 residues long. CDR1 is SEHNR, CDR2 FQNEAQ, per germline (reference sequence). V lost 1 base, J lost 0 bases, and 10 bases lay in between. The CDR3 DNA reads TGTGCCAGCAGCTTAGGCGGCTCACTAGCCAAAAACATTCAGTACTTC. It yields the protein CASSLGGSLAKNIQYF.

This chain uses TRBV7-2 with TRBJ1-2, with TRBD1 matching over 11 bases. The V segment lost 6 bases and the J segment 8 bases; nucleotides outside the gene matches: 5. The CDR3 sequence is 13 residues long. Per germline, CDR1 SGHTA and CDR2 FQGNSA. CDR3 coding DNA: TGTGCCAGCAGTCAGGACAGGGGGCGAGGCTACACCTTC. Its translation: CASSQDRGRGYTF.

V gene TRBV2 combines with J gene TRBJ2-6, with D tentatively TRBD2 (6 bases). The V gene's germline CDR1 is SNHLY and CDR2 FYNNEI. Trimming took 8 bases from V and 0 from J, leaving 8 bases between them. The CDR3 is 14 residues long. CDR3 sequence: CASAGRSGANVLTF. The CDR3 nucleotides read TGTGCCAGCGCGGGGCGCTCTGGGGCCAACGTCCTGACTTTC.

The gene calls are TRBV19 and TRBJ2-2; TRBD2 matches at 7 bases. Germline V gene sequence: CDR1 LNHDA, CDR2 SQIVND (reference sequence). The J segment lost 7 bases and the V segment lost 6 bases, leaving 8 bases of the junction unmatched. This CDR3 contains 14 residues. CDR3: CASSWGRANGELFF. In nucleotides, the CDR3 is TGTGCCAGTAGCTGGGGGAGGGCCAACGGGGAGCTGTTTTTT.

The chain links TRBV7-9 to TRBJ2-1; D possibly corresponds to TRBD1 (5 bases). Per germline, CDR1 SEHNR and CDR2 FQNEAQ (reference sequence). Trimming removed 1 base from V and 8 bases from J, with 12 bases in between. CDR3 length: 14 amino acids. The CDR3 loop reads CASSLGATGDEQFF. The CDR3 DNA follows: TGTGCCAGCAGCTTAGGCGCTACAGGCGATGAGCAGTTCTTC.

This chain connects TRBV28 to TRBJ1-2, with D unclear. V was shortened by 5 bases and J by 0 bases, with 7 bases between the two germline ends. This CDR3 spans 13 amino acids. Germline V CDR1 and CDR2: MDHEN, SYDVKM. As DNA, the CDR3 is TGTGCCAGCAGTACAGACCCTAACTATGGCTACACCTTC. Translated: CASSTDPNYGYTF.

The rearrangement uses TRBV5-1 and TRBJ2-5, with 8 positions matching TRBD1. Germline values: CDR1 SGHRS, CDR2 YFSETQ. With V trimmed by 4 bases and J by 7 bases, 9 bases remained unmatched. The CDR3 has 14 amino acids. The CDR3 is CASSAIDRGGTQYF. The CDR3 bases are TGCGCCAGCAGCGCAATTGACAGGGGAGGGACCCAGTACTTC. Filled out from reference TRBV5-1 and TRBJ2-5, the complete variable domain reads KAGVTQTPRYLIKTRGQQVTLSCSPISGHRSVSWYQQTPGQGLQFLFEYFSETQRNKGNFPGRFSGRQFSNSRSEMNVSTLELGDSALYLCASSAIDRGGTQYFGPGTRLLVL.

To note about this clone: One end of the junction varies from germline; a read error may be responsible. The chain joins TRBV3-1 (or the pseudogene TRBV3-2) to TRBJ1-3; no clear D. The CDR3 totals 16 residues. Germline V gives CDR1 LGHDT, CDR2 YNNKEL (reference sequence). The CDR3 nucleotides read TGTGCCAGCAGCCAAGATTTCCGGAGCTCTGGAAACGCCATATATTTT. Translating it yields CASSQDFRSSGNAIYF.

V usage is TRBV2 and J usage is TRBJ2-1; 11 bases fit TRBD2. After removal of 5 bases from V and 8 bases from J, the junction contained 11 bases not matched to a gene. The CDR3 runs 16 residues. Germline lookup yields CDR1 SNHLY and CDR2 FYNNEI. CDR3 coding DNA: TGTGCCAGCAGTCCTCAGGTAGCGGGAGGGCCGGATGAGCAGTTCTTC. Residues: CASSPQVAGGPDEQFF.

DNA of the CDR3: TGTGCCAGCAGTGGGAAAGGGACTCTGTACGAGCAGTACTTC. Its protein is CASSGKGTLYEQYF. This rearrangement joins TRBV2 to TRBJ2-7, with a possible D match to TRBD2 (6 bases). This CDR3 has 14 residues. Germline values: CDR1 SNHLY, CDR2 FYNNEI. V shed 4 bases and J shed 4 bases, with 14 bases lying between them.

This rearrangement joins TRBV10-2 to TRBJ1-4, with 8 bases matching TRBD1. This CDR3 is built from 13 residues. CDR1 and CDR2 (germline): WSHSY, SAAADI. The V gene end was trimmed by 4 bases and the J gene end by 8 bases; junction bases not matched to a gene: 3. In nucleotides, the CDR3 is TGCGCCAGCAGTGGCCGGACAGGGGAAAAACTGTTTTTT. It yields the protein CASSGRTGEKLFF.

V and J are TRBV6-1 and TRBJ1-4, with D possibly TRBD1 on 6 matching bases. V was shortened by 3 bases and J by 0 bases, with 23 bases between the two germline ends. Germline V gives CDR1 MNHNS, CDR2 SASEGT. This CDR3 spans 20 amino acids. CDR3 in amino acids: CASSERFSRGRGSTNEKLFF. Here the CDR3 DNA reads TGTGCCAGCAGTGAGCGGTTTTCGAGAGGCAGGGGCTCAACTAATGAAAAACTGTTTTTT.

V is TRBV9 and J is TRBJ1-5; maybe TRBD1 (5 bases). The germline CDR1 and CDR2 sequences are SGDLS and YYNGEE. The V end lost 4 bases, the J end lost 2 bases, and 7 bases lay between the germline ends. The CDR3 runs to 13 residues. The CDR3 spells CASSQGGNQPQHF. CDR3 in DNA: TGTGCCAGCAGCCAGGGTGGCAATCAGCCCCAGCATTTT.